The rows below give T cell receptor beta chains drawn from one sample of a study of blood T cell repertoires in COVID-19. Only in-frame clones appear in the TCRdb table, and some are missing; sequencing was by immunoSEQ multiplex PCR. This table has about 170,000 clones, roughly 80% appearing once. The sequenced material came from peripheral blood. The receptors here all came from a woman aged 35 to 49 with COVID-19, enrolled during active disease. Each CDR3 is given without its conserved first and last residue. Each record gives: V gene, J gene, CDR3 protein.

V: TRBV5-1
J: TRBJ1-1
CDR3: ASSGNTEAF

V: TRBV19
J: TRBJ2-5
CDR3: ASSEDRATRETQY

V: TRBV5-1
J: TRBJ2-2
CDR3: ASSFRDPNTGELF

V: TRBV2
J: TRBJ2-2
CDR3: ASEGSQNTGELF

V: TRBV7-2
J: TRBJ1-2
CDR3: ASSQDRGQGGYT

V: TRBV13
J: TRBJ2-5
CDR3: ASSERTGAWTQY

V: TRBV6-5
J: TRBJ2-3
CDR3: ASLLDRGSTDTQY

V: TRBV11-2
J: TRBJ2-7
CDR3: ASAPPGQGVYEQY

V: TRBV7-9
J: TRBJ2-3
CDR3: ASSLGGGPHTQY

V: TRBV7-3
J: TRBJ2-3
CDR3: ASSLSGAGTDTQY

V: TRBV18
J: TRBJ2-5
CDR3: ASSPAQGERETQY

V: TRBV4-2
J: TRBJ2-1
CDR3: ASSQDLAAGEQF

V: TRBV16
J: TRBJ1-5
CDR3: ASSLNTAPRGGQPQH

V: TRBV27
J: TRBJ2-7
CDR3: ASSFRVGKHEQY

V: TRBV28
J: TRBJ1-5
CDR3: ASSLGGAGRAQH

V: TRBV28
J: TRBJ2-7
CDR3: ASRGQGGVDEQY

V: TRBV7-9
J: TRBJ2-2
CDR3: ASSLDRGRTGELF

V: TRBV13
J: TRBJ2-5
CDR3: ASSLERAPRKY

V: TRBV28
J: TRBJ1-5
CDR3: ASSLSWEGLSTNQPQH

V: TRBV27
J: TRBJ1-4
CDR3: ASSLSMGHQEKLF

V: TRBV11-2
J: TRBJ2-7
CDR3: ASSLGLAGTYEQY

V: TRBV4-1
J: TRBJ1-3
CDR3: ASSRDGGTGNTIY

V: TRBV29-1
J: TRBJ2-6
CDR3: SVGDGTGGSGANVLT

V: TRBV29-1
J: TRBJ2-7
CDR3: SARTGGSYEQY

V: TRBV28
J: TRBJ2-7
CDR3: ASQGTVSYEQY

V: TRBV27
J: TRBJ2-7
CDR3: ASSFTGNPSYEQY

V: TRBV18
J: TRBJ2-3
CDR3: ATLGRESTDTQY

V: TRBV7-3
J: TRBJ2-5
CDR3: ASSLVPSGGGQETQY

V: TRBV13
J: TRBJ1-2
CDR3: ASSYGDRNGYT

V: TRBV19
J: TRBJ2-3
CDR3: ASSIGGGIDTQY

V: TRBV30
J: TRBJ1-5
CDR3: AWSGSREQPQH

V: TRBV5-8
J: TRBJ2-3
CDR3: ASSAGTVSTTDTQY

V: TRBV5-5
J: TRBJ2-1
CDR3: ASSLALAGVYNEQF

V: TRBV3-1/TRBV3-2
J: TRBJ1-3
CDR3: ASSQLGGNTIY

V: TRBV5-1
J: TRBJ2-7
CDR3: ASSLNRGREQY

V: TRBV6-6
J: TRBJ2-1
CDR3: ASRIRQGEAYNEQF

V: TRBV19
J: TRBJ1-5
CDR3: ASSIAGRGRDQPQH

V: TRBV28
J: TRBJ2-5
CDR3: ASSERTDYQETQY

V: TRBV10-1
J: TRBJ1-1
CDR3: ASSYNRGNTEAF

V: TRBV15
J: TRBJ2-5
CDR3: ATSRGSETQY

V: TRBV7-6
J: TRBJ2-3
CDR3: ASSLGTSGGFTDTQY

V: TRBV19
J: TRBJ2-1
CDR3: ASSIGGTSGSYNEQF

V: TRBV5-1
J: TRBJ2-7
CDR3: ASSSIARYEQY

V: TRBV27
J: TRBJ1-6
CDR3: AGPPHRSYNSPLH

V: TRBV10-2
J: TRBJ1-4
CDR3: ASRGQGGEKLF

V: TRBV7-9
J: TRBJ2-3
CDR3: ASSLGTSADTQY

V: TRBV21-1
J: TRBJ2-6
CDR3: ASSNRQRPSGANVLT

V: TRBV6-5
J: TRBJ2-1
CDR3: ASRGTSGSVGEQF

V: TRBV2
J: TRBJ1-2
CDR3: ASSYSTGGYGYT

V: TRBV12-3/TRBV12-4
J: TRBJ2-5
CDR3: ASSLEETQY

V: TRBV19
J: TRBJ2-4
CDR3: ASSVQAKNIQY

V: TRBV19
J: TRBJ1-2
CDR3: ASTVTGANYGYT

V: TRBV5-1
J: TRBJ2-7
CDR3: ASSLAASSYEQY

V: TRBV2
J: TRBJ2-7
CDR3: ASSDRGIDEQY

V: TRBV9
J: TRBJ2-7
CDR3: ASSVAGGGSSYEQY

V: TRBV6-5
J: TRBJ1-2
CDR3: ASRRQVTPYGYT

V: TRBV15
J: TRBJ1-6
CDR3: ATSKDRGFIPLH